This paragraph covers one T cell receptor beta chain sequence. Using immunoSEQ multiplex PCR, the repertoire was profiled, and TCRdb retains in-frame clones only, with some absent. This sample has 270,000 or so clones, with approximately 89% found just once. This entry comes from a study of blood T cell repertoires in COVID-19. Sequenced sample: peripheral blood. This clonotype originated in a man aged 35 to 55 with active or convalescent COVID-19.

CDR3 protein: CATGEDTQYF. The CDR3 DNA sequence: TGTGCCACCGGGGAAGATACGCAGTATTTT. The chain has TRBV6-5 and TRBJ2-3; maybe TRBD2 (5 bases). CDR3 length equals 10 residues. V lost 10 bases, J lost 5 bases, and 7 bases lay in between. Germline V gene sequence: CDR1 MNHEY, CDR2 SVGAGI.